The rows below give T cell receptor beta chains drawn from one sample of a study of OX40 agonist ivuxolimab in advanced cancers. The data were produced by immunoSEQ multiplex PCR, yet TCRdb's version contains in-frame clones alone and is incomplete. This sample has about 62,000 clones; 85% occur once, and the top ten carry under 5%. The source was CD4+ or CD8+ T cells sorted from blood, collected in a trial of the OX40 agonist ivuxolimab. The receptor source for this set is an adult with an advanced solid tumor such as melanoma, head and neck, liver or kidney cancer. Both conserved end residues are part of each CDR3. Fields, in order: J gene, D gene, V gene, CDR3 DNA, CDR3 protein. D genes are given only for firm matches.

TRBJ2-1	TRBD2	TRBV9	TGTGCCAGCAGCGTTGCCGGGACTAGCGGACACAATGAGCAGTTCTTC	CASSVAGTSGHNEQFF
TRBJ1-5	NA	TRBV19	TGTGCCAGTAGTATTGCGGGGGTCAATCAGCCCCAGCATTTT	CASSIAGVNQPQHF
TRBJ2-7	TRBD1	TRBV6-1	TGTGCCAGCAGGGGGCAGGGGACAGACGAGCAGTACTTC	CASRGQGTDEQYF
TRBJ1-2	TRBD1	TRBV10-3	TGTGCCATCAGTGAGGCTGGACAGGGACTAGTCTATGGCTACACCTTC	CAISEAGQGLVYGYTF
TRBJ2-3	NA	TRBV10-1	TGCGCCAGCAGCCCCTCCGGAGGGCAGCTCACAGATACGCAGTATTTT	CASSPSGGQLTDTQYF
TRBJ2-1	TRBD2	TRBV9	TGTGCCAGCAGACAAGGGCTAGCGGGGAACAATGAGCAGTTCTTC	CASRQGLAGNNEQFF
TRBJ2-5	NA	TRBV30	TGTGCCTGGAGTGGGGTCCAGGGAGAGACCCAGTACTTC	CAWSGVQGETQYF
TRBJ1-2	NA	TRBV5-8	TGTGCCAGCAGCTTGAAATCCAGGGGCTATGGCTACACCTTC	CASSLKSRGYGYTF
TRBJ2-2	NA	TRBV10-3	TGTGCCATCAGCCGGGTCGAACCCGGGGAGCTGTTTTTT	CAISRVEPGELFF
TRBJ2-3	TRBD2	TRBV4-1	TGCGCCAGCAGCCAAGGTCGGACTAGCGGGAGAGATACGCAGTATTTT	CASSQGRTSGRDTQYF
TRBJ2-1	TRBD1	TRBV28	TGTGCCAGCAGTTTAGGGGTAGGCAGGGGGATTAATGAGCAGTTCTTC	CASSLGVGRGINEQFF